The subject of this entry is one TCR beta chain. Its antigen is unknown. The J segment lost 8 bases and the V segment lost 6 bases, leaving 7 bases of the junction unmatched. Germline values: CDR1 SNHLY, CDR2 FYNNEI. This CDR3 region has 14 residues. These data are taken from a study of vaccination and CD4 T cells after COVID-19. The Oncomine TCR Beta short-read assay generated sequence data from the DNA of cultured CD4+ T cells. TCRdb fed the PCR reads into MiXCR, producing one record per CDR3 protein. The sample lists under 9,000 distinct CDR3 sequences; around 71% were seen once. Treatment described: approximately nine-day PBMC culture with coronavirus spike peptide pools or control peptides (ViraFEST assay). Prior to the COVID-19 pandemic (2011-2018), the unexposed donor's CD4+ T cells were collected. Using peptide pools, antigen-specific T cells were expanded in ViraFEST before TCRs were sequenced.

This receptor was taken from a human donor in good health. The chain employs TRBV2 and TRBJ1-6; 7 bases match TRBD1. Input material: CD4+ T cells from blood, cultured in vitro. CDR3 nucleotides: TGTGCCAGCAGGAGGGACAGTTCGGATTCACCCCTCCACTTT. Amino acids: CASRRDSSDSPLHF.